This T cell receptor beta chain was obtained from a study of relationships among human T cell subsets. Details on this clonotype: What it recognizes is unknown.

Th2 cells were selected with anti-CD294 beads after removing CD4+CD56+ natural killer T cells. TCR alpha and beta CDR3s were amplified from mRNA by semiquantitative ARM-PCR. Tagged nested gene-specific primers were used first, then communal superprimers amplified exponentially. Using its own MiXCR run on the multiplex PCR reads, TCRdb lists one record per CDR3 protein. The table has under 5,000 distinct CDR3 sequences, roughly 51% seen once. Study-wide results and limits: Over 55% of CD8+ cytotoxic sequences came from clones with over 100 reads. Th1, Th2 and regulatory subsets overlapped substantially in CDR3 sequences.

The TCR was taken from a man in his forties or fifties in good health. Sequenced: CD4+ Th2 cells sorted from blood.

The DNA for the CDR3 is TGTGCCAGCAGACTAGCATTTGGTAATGAGCAGTTCTTC. Amino acids: CASRLAFGNEQFF. The chain couples TRBV12-3 or TRBV12-4 to TRBJ2-1; weak D call: TRBD2 (6 bases). Trimming stripped 6 bases from V and 7 bases from J, with 13 bases between. The CDR3 is made up of 13 amino acids.